One and the same sample provided the 17 T cell receptor beta chains below, sequenced in a study of CD8 T cells in ankylosing spondylitis. A single record per CDR3 protein comes from TCRdb applying MiXCR to the 5' RACE reads. The sample holds about 250,000 distinct CDR3 sequences, roughly a tenth seen once. The sequenced sample consisted of blood, either unsorted or a sorted T cell fraction (not recorded which). The receptor set was obtained from a male donor with ankylosing spondylitis or in good health (not recorded which).

In this sample, this clonotype turned up many times. The chain recombines TRBV11-1 with TRBJ2-4, with 7 bases lining up with TRBD2. The germline V gene has CDR1 SGHAT and CDR2 FQDESV (reference sequence). The CDR3 covers 15 residues. Losses at the gene ends were 1 base for V and 4 bases for J; bases not matched to a gene: 4. CDR3 protein: CASSLERGLKNIQYF. The CDR3 DNA sequence: TGTGCCAGCAGCTTAGAGCGGGGACTTAAAAACATTCAGTACTTC.

There are many counts of this clonotype. Written as DNA, the CDR3 is TGCGCCAGCAGCTTGGCCGGGGGACTGGTGCAAGAGACCCAGTACTTC. It is translated as CASSLAGGLVQETQYF. The chain couples TRBV5-1 to TRBJ2-5; tentatively, D is TRBD2 (6 bases). Trimming took off 0 bases at V and 2 bases at J, with 14 bases between the two ends. The CDR3 runs to 16 residues. Germline V CDR1 and CDR2: SGHRS, YFSETQ.

This sequence joins TRBV10-2 and TRBJ1-6, with a weak D call TRBD1 (6 bases). Germline assignment: CDR1 WSHSY and CDR2 SAAADI. This CDR3 is built from 14 residues. V gave up 4 bases and J gave up 10 bases, with 14 bases separating them. CDR3 bases: TGCGCCAGCAGTGCGACAGGTCAAAGATCACCCCTCCACTTT. Translated: CASSATGQRSPLHF.

This clonotype was detected many times. V is TRBV5-1 and J is TRBJ1-5, with D maybe TRBD1 (5 bases). The germline CDR1 and CDR2 sequences are SGHRS and YFSETQ. CDR3 size: 16 residues. The V gene lost 2 bases and the J gene lost 2 bases, with 14 bases spanning the gap. CDR3 DNA sequence: TGCGCCAGCAGCTTTCCGGACCGGGGACGCAATCAGCCCCAGCATTTT. Residues: CASSFPDRGRNQPQHF.

In regard to this clonotype: This may stem from a read error, because a much larger clone lies one nucleotide away. The chain couples TRBV5-1 to TRBJ2-1; tentative D call: TRBD1 (6 bases). Germline CDR1 and CDR2: SGHRS and YFSETQ. The CDR3 totals 15 residues. The CDR3 region is CVSSSSLTGKNEQFF. The CDR3 bases are TGCGTCAGCAGCTCCTCGCTTACAGGGAAAAATGAGCAGTTCTTC.

This clonotype occurred many times. This chain joins TRBV2 and TRBJ2-1; 10 bases fit TRBD1. V lost 3 bases, J lost 1 base, and 6 bases stayed unmatched. Germline V lookup: CDR1 SNHLY, CDR2 FYNNEI. The CDR3 is made up of 17 amino acids. CDR3 protein: CASSDNRDRGSYNEQFF. The CDR3 DNA follows: TGTGCCAGCAGTGATAACCGGGACAGGGGATCCTACAATGAGCAGTTCTTC.

This clonotype was picked up a small number of times. V usage is TRBV11-2 and J usage is TRBJ2-5, with TRBD2 matching over 7 bases. Germline values: CDR1 SGHAT, CDR2 FQNNGV. There are 16 residues in the CDR3. V lost 3 bases and J lost 5; bases outside the gene matches: 12. DNA of the CDR3: TGTGCCAGCAGCTTCCCCGGCTCCGGGAGGCGGGAGACCCAGTACTTC. Translating gives CASSFPGSGRRETQYF.

This clonotype was detected ten times or more. This chain uses TRBV6-1 with TRBJ1-4, with D hard to call. The CDR3 consists of 16 residues. V shed 2 bases and J shed 2 bases, with 12 bases lying between them. Germline loops: CDR1 MNHNS, CDR2 SASEGT. The CDR3 coding sequence is TGTGCCAGCAGTGAAAACGGGAGACACACTAATGAAAAACTGTTTTTT. It encodes CASSENGRHTNEKLFF.

This clonotype has ten or more counts. This rearrangement joins TRBV20-1 to TRBJ1-1, with a possible D match to TRBD1 (6 bases). V was pared by 4 bases and J by 7 bases, with 13 bases between. Germline CDR1 DFQATT, CDR2 SNEGSKA (reference sequence). CDR3 length equals 12 residues. CDR3 in amino acids: CSAKDSLLEAFF. The CDR3 coding sequence is TGCAGTGCTAAGGACAGCTTACTTGAAGCTTTCTTT.

The rearrangement uses TRBV6-1 and TRBJ2-5; either TRBD1 or TRBD2 may supply D (5 bases each). Germline V gene data show CDR1 as MNHNS and CDR2 as SASEGT. The CDR3 has 14 residues. Trimming removed 6 bases at V and 5 bases at J, with 16 bases between. In DNA, the CDR3 is TGTGCCAGCAGGGGACGGCCGAGAAGTGAGACCCAGTACTTC. Translating gives CASRGRPRSETQYF.

This rearrangement joins TRBV6-5 to TRBJ1-5; D possibly corresponds to TRBD1 (6 bases). The CDR3 runs 15 residues. Germline loops: CDR1 MNHEY, CDR2 SVGAGI. V was cut by 0 bases and J by 5 bases, with 11 bases left in between. The CDR3 loop reads CASSYSDSPYQPQHF. DNA for the CDR3: TGTGCCAGCAGTTACTCGGACAGTCCCTATCAGCCCCAGCATTTT.

This clonotype has just a few counts. The chain couples TRBV6-4 to TRBJ2-2; a weak D match, TRBD1 (6 bases). V was trimmed by 0 bases and J by 3 bases, leaving 11 bases between them. The CDR3 sequence is 16 residues long. From germline, CDR1 is MRHNA and CDR2 SNTAGT. CDR3 sequence reads: CASSDSQGADTGELFF. CDR3 bases: TGTGCCAGCAGTGACTCACAGGGAGCGGACACCGGGGAGCTGTTTTTT.

This chain uses TRBV6-1 with TRBJ2-7; 13 bases map to TRBD2. This CDR3 is 14 amino acids long. Germline V gene lookup returns CDR1 MNHNS and CDR2 SASEGT. With V trimmed by 3 bases and J by 4 bases, 0 bases remained unmatched. The CDR3 region is CASSEGLAGYEQYF. The CDR3, as DNA: TGTGCCAGCAGTGAGGGACTAGCGGGATACGAGCAGTACTTC.

This clonotype appeared many times. The V call is TRBV29-1, the J call TRBJ2-1; TRBD1 aligns across 9 bases. J lost 9 bases, V lost 5 bases, and 8 bases had no gene match. This CDR3 spans 13 amino acids. Germline loops: CDR1 SQVTM, CDR2 ANQGSEA. The CDR3 loop reads CSVNPGQGVEQFF. CDR3 bases: TGCAGCGTTAATCCGGGACAGGGTGTTGAGCAGTTCTTC.

The J gene is TRBJ2-7, the V gene TRBV7-9, with a possible D match to TRBD1 (6 bases). Germline lookup yields CDR1 SEHNR and CDR2 FQNEAQ (reference sequence). The CDR3 extends over 13 amino acids. V gave up 5 bases and J gave up 6 bases, with 14 bases separating them. The CDR3 loop is CASSPVRGGEQYF. DNA for the CDR3: TGTGCCAGCAGCCCCGTCAGGGGCGGCGAGCAGTACTTC.

This clonotype was found many times. The V gene is TRBV19, the J gene TRBJ2-7, with 14 bases lining up with TRBD2. This CDR3 has 15 amino acids. Germline values: CDR1 LNHDA, CDR2 SQIVND (reference sequence). V shed 5 bases, J shed 3 bases, and the junction held 3 bases outside the gene matches. CDR3 bases: TGTGCCAGTAGTTCGGGACTAGCGGGAGTCTACGAGCAGTACTTC. Protein product: CASSSGLAGVYEQYF.

The sample holds many counts of this clonotype. The rearrangement uses TRBV12-3 or TRBV12-4 and TRBJ2-5, with 13 nucleotides matching TRBD2. This CDR3 comprises 16 residues. Trimming took 6 bases from V and 5 from J; bases not matched to a gene: 9. The CDR3 nucleotides are TGTGCCAGCAGCGATACTAGCGGGAGGGCCTGGGAGACCCAGTACTTC. This translates into CASSDTSGRAWETQYF.